This TCR beta chain was sequenced in a study of cytomegalovirus exposure and HLA in healthy donors. Study summary: Membership in the Caucasian-associated ancestry cluster was found for 81% of 350 to 450 genotyped donors. The study, taken as a whole, reports: A classifier reportedly called cytomegalovirus status with high sensitivity and specificity. Most TCR sequences were uncommon, yet certain public TCRs appeared in many donors.

Vbeta (60) and Jbeta (13) primers were used in the PCR. The data were produced by immunoSEQ multiplex PCR, yet TCRdb's version contains in-frame clones alone and is incomplete. This table has under 110,000 clones, 82% appearing once. Unrecorded immune exposures were likely, despite nominal health at sampling. With respect to this clone: Its cognate antigen is unknown.

V dropped 2 bases and J dropped 2 bases, with 14 bases sitting between them. The CDR3 loop spans 16 amino acids. Germline V gene data show CDR1 as SGHRS and CDR2 as YFSETQ. The TCR originated in a man in his forties or fifties in good health and CMV-seronegative. Sample: PBMCs. The chain links TRBV5-1 to TRBJ2-1; possible D gene TRBD1, 5 bases. The CDR3 is CASSLSAGATYNEQFF. The CDR3 nucleotides are TGCGCCAGCAGCTTAAGTGCTGGGGCGACCTACAATGAGCAGTTCTTC.